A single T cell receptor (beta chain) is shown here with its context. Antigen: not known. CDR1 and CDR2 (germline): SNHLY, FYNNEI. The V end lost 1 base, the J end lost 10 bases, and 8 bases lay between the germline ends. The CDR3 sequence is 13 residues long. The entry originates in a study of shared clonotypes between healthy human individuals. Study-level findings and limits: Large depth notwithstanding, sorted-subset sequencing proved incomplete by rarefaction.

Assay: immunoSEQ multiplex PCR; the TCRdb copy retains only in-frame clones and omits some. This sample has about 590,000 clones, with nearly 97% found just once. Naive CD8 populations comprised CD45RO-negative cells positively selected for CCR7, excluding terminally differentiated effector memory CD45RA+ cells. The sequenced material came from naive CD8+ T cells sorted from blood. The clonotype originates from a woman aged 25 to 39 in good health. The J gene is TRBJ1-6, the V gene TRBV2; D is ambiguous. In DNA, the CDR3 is TGTGCCAGCAGTGAAGGGCGAGGGTCACCCCTCCACTTT. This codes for CASSEGRGSPLHF.